These 8 T cell receptor beta chains originate from one sample sequenced in a study of patients and donors after allogeneic stem cell transplantation. MiXCR, run by TCRdb on the RT-PCR reads, gives a single entry per CDR3 protein. The data hold some 960,000 distinct CDR3 sequences, with more than 15% observed a single time. The sequenced sample consisted of blood, either unsorted or a sorted T cell fraction (not recorded which). Receptor source: a human donor who was either an allogeneic HSCT recipient or a stem cell or donor lymphocyte infusion donor (not recorded which). It is not recorded whose cells these are; they may come from a transplant donor.

This clonotype was found many times. The chain has TRBV12-3 or TRBV12-4 and TRBJ1-1; a weak D match, TRBD1 (5 bases). CDR3 length: 13 residues. V was trimmed by 5 bases and J by 4 bases, leaving 11 bases between them. CDR3 loop: CASSQGLGTEAFF. CDR3 in DNA: TGTGCCAGCAGTCAGGGACTTGGCACTGAAGCTTTCTTT.

This rearrangement joins TRBV20-1 to TRBJ1-5; no clear D gene. The CDR3 runs 15 residues. CDR1 and CDR2 from the germline V gene are DFQATT and SNEGSKA (reference sequence). V was trimmed by 0 bases and J by 1 base, leaving 10 bases between them. CDR3 DNA sequence: TGCAGTGCTAGAGATTTGGAGGAAAGCAATCAGCCCCAGCATTTT. Translating gives CSARDLEESNQPQHF.

The V call is TRBV7-6, the J call TRBJ1-2; TRBD1 matches at 7 bases. Germline-derived CDR1 and CDR2 are SGHVS and FNYEAQ. V shed 5 bases and J 0 bases; nucleotides not matched to a gene: 15. The CDR3 has 18 residues. CDR3 amino acids: CASSQNWDRNLANYGYTF. The CDR3 DNA follows: TGTGCCAGCAGCCAGAACTGGGACAGAAACTTAGCTAACTATGGCTACACCTTC. The variable domain in full, completed from reference TRBV7-6 and TRBJ1-2, reads GAGVSQSPRYKVTKRGQDVALRCDPISGHVSLYWYRQALGQGPEFLTYFNYEAQQDKSGLPNDRFSAERPEGSISTLTIQRTEQRDSAMYRCASSQNWDRNLANYGYTFGSGTRLTVV.

This clonotype was seen many times. The chain recombines TRBV6-5 with TRBJ1-1; TRBD1 is a possible D gene (5 bases). The CDR3 is made up of 12 amino acids. V was shortened by 8 bases and J by 7 bases, with 14 bases between the two germline ends. Germline V lookup: CDR1 MNHEY, CDR2 SVGAGI. The CDR3 region is CASGSRGGEAFF. In nucleotides, the CDR3 is TGTGCCAGCGGCTCCCGGGGGGGTGAAGCTTTCTTT.

This clonotype has a handful of counts. The chain recombines TRBV5-6 with TRBJ2-7; 7 bases map to TRBD1. Trimming removed 4 bases from V and 0 bases from J; junction bases left unmatched: 7. The CDR3 extends over 15 amino acids. From germline, CDR1 is SGHDT and CDR2 YYEEEE. As DNA, the CDR3 is TGTGCCAGCAGCGGGGGACAGAAACCCTCCTACGAGCAGTACTTC. This gives the protein CASSGGQKPSYEQYF. Filled out from reference TRBV5-6 and TRBJ2-7, the complete variable domain reads DAGVTQSPTHLIKTRGQQVTLRCSPKSGHDTVSWYQQALGQGPQFIFQYYEEEERQRGNFPDRFSGHQFPNYSSELNVNALLLGDSALYLCASSGGQKPSYEQYFGPGTRLTVT.

The rearrangement joins TRBV20-1 to TRBJ2-7; perhaps TRBD2 as D (6 bases). Trimming left V 3 bases short and J 2 bases short, with 20 bases between. Germline assignment: CDR1 DFQATT and CDR2 SNEGSKA (reference sequence). The CDR3 is 16 residues long. In DNA, the CDR3 is TGCAGTGCTAGTCAGGTGGAGGGAATCCTTACCTACGAGCAGTACTTC. This encodes CSASQVEGILTYEQYF.

Only a few counts were recorded for this clonotype. This sequence joins TRBV7-9 and TRBJ2-5; perhaps D is TRBD1 or TRBD2 (6 bases each). This CDR3 is 16 amino acids long. V was clipped by 4 bases and J by 4 bases, with 19 bases between them. Germline values: CDR1 SEHNR, CDR2 FQNEAQ (reference sequence). The chain's CDR3 is CASSSLGGGAGETQYF. The CDR3 nucleotides read TGTGCCAGCAGCTCGCTAGGAGGGGGAGCTGGAGAGACCCAGTACTTC.

This clonotype appeared many times. The junction and the germline gene differ at one end; a read error may be behind it. The genes are TRBV12-3 or TRBV12-4 and TRBJ2-2, with D tentatively TRBD1 or TRBD2 (6 bases each). This CDR3 region has 13 residues. CDR3 protein: CASSRGGTGELFF. DNA of the CDR3: TGCGCCAGCAGCAGGGGAGGCACCGGGGAGCTGTTTTTT.